The clone carrying this TCR beta chain was counted only a few times. Its antigen remains unknown. There are 17 residues in the CDR3. The germline CDR1 and CDR2 sequences are SGHRS and YFSETQ. Between the trimmed V and J ends, which lost 4 bases and 0 bases, there was a span of 19 bases. It was with unique molecular identifiers that the TCRbeta library was prepared. TCRdb re-analysed the PCR reads in MiXCR, keeping a single row per CDR3 protein. The sample shows 700,000 to 950,000 distinct CDR3 sequences, around 17% of them seen only once. The data belong to a study of T-cell reconstitution after alpha-beta-depleted transplantation in children. Findings of the study overall: Reportedly, only several hundred clones from non-depleted graft cells drove alpha-beta T-cell counts at about two months.

This specimen consisted of PBMCs, mostly from graft donor cells, obtained 360 days after TCRalphabeta/CD19-depleted stem cell transplant. The TCR comes from a male patient under 18 who had a stem cell transplant for acute lymphoblastic leukemia, so the T cells may come from the graft donor. The J gene is TRBJ1-2, the V gene TRBV5-1; TRBD1 might be the D (6 bases). The CDR3 nucleotides are TGCGCCAGCAGCGTTCCGGGACAATTCCAATCTAACTATGGCTACACCTTC. This translates into CASSVPGQFQSNYGYTF.